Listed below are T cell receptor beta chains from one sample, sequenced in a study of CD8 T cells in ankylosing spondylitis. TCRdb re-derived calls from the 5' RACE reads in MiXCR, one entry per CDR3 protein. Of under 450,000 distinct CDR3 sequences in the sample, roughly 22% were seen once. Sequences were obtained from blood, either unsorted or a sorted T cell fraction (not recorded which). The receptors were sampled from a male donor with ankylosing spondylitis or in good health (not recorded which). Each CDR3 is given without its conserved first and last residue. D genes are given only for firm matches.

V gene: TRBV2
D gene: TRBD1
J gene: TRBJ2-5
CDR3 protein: ASSEDRGQETQY

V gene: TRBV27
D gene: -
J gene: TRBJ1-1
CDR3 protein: ASSPLGGMYTEAF

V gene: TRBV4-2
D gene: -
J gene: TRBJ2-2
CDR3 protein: ASSQAPAGTGELF

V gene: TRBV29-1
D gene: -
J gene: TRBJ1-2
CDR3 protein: SVESRTANIYGYT

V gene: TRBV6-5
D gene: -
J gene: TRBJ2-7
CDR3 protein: ASSSTGLSYEQY

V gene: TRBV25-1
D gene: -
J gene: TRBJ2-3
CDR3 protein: ASSHSSAYTDTQY

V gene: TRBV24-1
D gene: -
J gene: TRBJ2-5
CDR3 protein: ATSAAGGETQY

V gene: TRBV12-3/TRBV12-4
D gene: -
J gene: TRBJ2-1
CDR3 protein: AIQGGGSYNEQF

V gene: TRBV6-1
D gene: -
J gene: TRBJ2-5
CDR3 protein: ASSEGRIQETQY

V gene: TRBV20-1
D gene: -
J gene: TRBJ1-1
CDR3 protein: SVLGDNEAF

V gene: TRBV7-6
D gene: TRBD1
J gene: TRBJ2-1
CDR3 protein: ASSSRGRVNEQF

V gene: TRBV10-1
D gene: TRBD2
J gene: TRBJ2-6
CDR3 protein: AILIPAGDGANVLT